This TCR beta chain was recorded in a study of T-cell reconstitution after alpha-beta-depleted transplantation in children. During its preparation, the TCRbeta library received unique molecular identifiers. TCRdb recomputed calls from the PCR reads with MiXCR, one row per CDR3 protein. Counted here are some 490,000 distinct CDR3 sequences, approximately 13% occurring once; the ten biggest clones make up around 6%. The table lists this clonotype with many counts. The CDR3 has 15 amino acids. V dropped 6 bases and J dropped 9; count of bases not matched to a gene: 5. The TCR comes from a human donor who donated a stem cell graft to a child with combined immunodeficiency. The sequenced sample was PBMCs from the stem cell graft donor, obtained from the stem cell graft. The V call is TRBV12-3 or TRBV12-4, the J call TRBJ2-1, with 16 bases identical to TRBD2. CDR3 sequence (DNA): TGTGCCAGCAGGTCCGGGACTAGCGGGAGGGGTGAGCAGTTCTTC. Translating it yields CASRSGTSGRGEQFF.